Following are 30 T cell receptor beta chains from one sample sequenced in a study of cytomegalovirus exposure and HLA in healthy donors (dated by TCRdb to 2016 to 2017). To prepare the library, the immunoSEQ multiplex PCR assay was applied. For the multiplex PCR, a mixture combining 60 forward primers for TCR Vbeta segments and 13 reverse primers for TCR Jbeta segments was used. The table was pulled from immuneACCESS by TCRdb, which kept in-frame rearrangements only. Such tables lose some clones; where checked, under half of the loss comes from unresolved V genes, and the rest has no known cause. This sample is represented by approximately 100,000 clones; 70% of them were singletons. About 2.5% of the sample is in the top ten clones. Sequenced sample: PBMCs. The receptors originated from a man in his fifties in good health and CMV-seronegative.

The sample holds a few counts of this clone. The chain links TRBV29-1 to TRBJ1-4; no definite D call. Trimming took off 5 bases at V and 7 bases at J, with 14 bases between the two ends. In germline, CDR1 is SQVTM, CDR2 ANQGSEA. The CDR3 loop spans 13 amino acids. For the CDR3, the DNA is TGCAGCGTTCAGCGTGGAGTGGGTGAAAAACTGTTTTTT. It encodes CSVQRGVGEKLFF.

This chain links TRBV18 with TRBJ1-5; 7 nucleotides line up with TRBD1. V gave up 0 bases and J gave up 1 base; unmatched junction bases: 9. CDR1 is KGHSH, CDR2 LQKENI, per germline. This CDR3 has 18 amino acids. CDR3 DNA sequence: TGTGCCAGCTCACCACCGAGGGCAGGGGGAGGAAGCAATCAGCCCCAGCATTTT. It is translated as CASSPPRAGGGSNQPQHF.

In its sample, this clone was seen a few times. This rearrangement joins TRBV28 to TRBJ2-7, with 8 bases that match TRBD2. Germline trimming cut 6 bases from V and 2 bases from J; bases unmatched to any gene: 9. This CDR3 is 15 amino acids long. The germline CDR1 and CDR2 sequences are MDHEN and SYDVKM. The CDR3 sequence is CASSNQGTRAYEQYF. Here the CDR3 DNA reads TGTGCCAGCAGCAACCAAGGGACTAGGGCCTACGAGCAGTACTTC.

The chain joins TRBV5-6 to TRBJ2-7, with D maybe TRBD1 (5 bases). V dropped 4 bases and J dropped 0 bases, with 20 bases sitting between them. The CDR3 has 17 residues. The germline V gene has CDR1 SGHDT and CDR2 YYEEEE. This chain's CDR3 is CASSPLRQGALSYEQYF. Written as DNA, the CDR3 is TGTGCCAGCAGCCCCCTACGGCAAGGGGCCCTCTCCTACGAGCAGTACTTC.

CDR3 sequence reads: CASSTGARETQYF. DNA for the CDR3: TGTGCCAGCAGTACAGGGGCAAGGGAGACCCAGTACTTC. The chain combines TRBV9 with TRBJ2-5; TRBD1 aligns across 7 bases. The CDR3 runs to 13 residues. Germline loops: CDR1 SGDLS, CDR2 YYNGEE. With V trimmed by 5 bases and J by 5 bases, 6 bases remained unmatched.

CDR3 bases: TGTGCCAGCAGCTTTGAGGGCCCCACCGGGGAGCTGTTTTTT. Protein sequence: CASSFEGPTGELFF. This sequence joins TRBV13 and TRBJ2-2, with a weak D call TRBD2 (5 bases). The CDR3 totals 14 residues. V lost 3 bases and J lost 4, with 9 bases in between. Per germline, CDR1 PRHDT and CDR2 FYEKMQ (reference sequence). Complete variable domain (other parts from reference TRBV13 and TRBJ2-2): AAGVIQSPRHLIKEKRETATLKCYPIPRHDTVYWYQQGPGQDPQFLISFYEKMQSDKGSIPDRFSAQQFSDYHSELNMSSLELGDSALYFCASSFEGPTGELFFGEGSRLTVL.

This chain links TRBV2 with TRBJ2-5; 13 bases match TRBD2. The DNA end favors TRBJ2-7, so the J call may be wrong. The germline V gene encodes CDR1 SNHLY and CDR2 FYNNEI. This CDR3 is built from 18 residues. The CDR3 sequence is CASSKNPPTSGGAVEQYF. In DNA, the CDR3 is TGTGCCAGCAGTAAAAACCCCCCCACTAGCGGGGGGGCCGTCGAGCAGTACTTC.

V gene TRBV28 combines with J gene TRBJ2-5; 7 bases match TRBD2. V lost 4 bases, J lost 10 bases, and 12 bases stayed unmatched. The CDR3 consists of 14 residues. Germline V gene data show CDR1 as MDHEN and CDR2 as SYDVKM. The CDR3 region is CASSWAGEAEGQYF. The CDR3 coding sequence is TGTGCCAGCAGTTGGGCGGGGGAAGCTGAAGGCCAGTACTTC.

This clone was counted between two and nine times. J is TRBJ2-7 and V is TRBV5-4; 11 bases map to TRBD2. J was trimmed by 2 bases and V by 3 bases; bases with no gene match: 4. From germline, CDR1 is SGHNT and CDR2 YYREEE (reference sequence). The CDR3 runs 15 residues. In DNA, the CDR3 is TGTGCCAGCAGCTCGCCGGGACTAGCGGCCTACGAGCAGTACTTC. It encodes CASSSPGLAAYEQYF.

V gene TRBV5-4 combines with J gene TRBJ1-6, with D possibly matching TRBD1 (6 bases). Germline lookup yields CDR1 SGHNT and CDR2 YYREEE (reference sequence). Trimming stripped 0 bases from V and 13 bases from J, with 17 bases between. The CDR3 is 15 residues long. The DNA for the CDR3 is TGTGCCAGCAGCTTGGAAGGGGACAACCTAAGTCCCCTCCACTTT. Encoded protein: CASSLEGDNLSPLHF.

The rearrangement uses TRBV5-4 and TRBJ1-4; possible D gene TRBD1, 6 bases. The CDR3 has 14 residues. Trimming cost V 5 bases and J 8 bases, with 16 bases left between them. Germline CDR1 SGHNT, CDR2 YYREEE (reference sequence). The CDR3 nucleotides read TGTGCCAGCAGTGGGGCAGGGGCCGTGGAAAAACTGTTTTTT. It specifies CASSGAGAVEKLFF.

The chain joins TRBV27 to TRBJ1-2; 7 bases are a match to TRBD1. Per the germline V gene, CDR1 is MNHEY and CDR2 is SMNVEV (reference sequence). The CDR3 runs to 15 residues. Trimming removed 3 bases from V and 4 bases from J; junction bases left unmatched: 8. CDR3 region: CASSFYPTGTYGYTF. CDR3 DNA sequence: TGTGCCAGCAGTTTTTATCCGACAGGGACCTATGGCTACACCTTC.

This clone was counted between two and nine times. This chain joins TRBV9 and TRBJ2-1; 9 positions agree with TRBD2. The CDR3 consists of 16 residues. The V gene's germline CDR1 is SGDLS and CDR2 YYNGEE. Trimming cost V 0 bases and J 10 bases; bases outside gene matches: 11. The DNA of the CDR3 is TGTGCCAGCAGCGTAGGGGGCGGGGGGGCAGCGGGAGAGCAGTTCTTC. It encodes CASSVGGGGAAGEQFF.

V and J are TRBV6-6 and TRBJ1-4; 9 nucleotides line up with TRBD1. The V gene's germline CDR1 is MNHNY and CDR2 SVGAGI (reference sequence). The CDR3 is made up of 16 amino acids. V lost 4 bases and J lost 2; bases outside the gene matches: 5. CDR3 sequence (DNA): TGTGCCAGCAGTTCCACAGGGGGCGCGACTAATGAAAAACTGTTTTTT. Translating it yields CASSSTGGATNEKLFF.

The CDR3 protein is CASSPAGQANTYGYTF. CDR3 nucleotides: TGTGCCAGCTCACCGGCCGGACAGGCAAATACTTATGGCTACACCTTC. The rearrangement joins TRBV18 to TRBJ1-2; TRBD1 matches 7 bases. The CDR3 has 16 residues. CDR1 and CDR2 from the germline V gene are KGHSH and LQKENI. J was trimmed by 5 bases and V by 3 bases; bases with no gene match: 12.

The V and J genes are TRBV27 and TRBJ2-3, with D unresolved. The V and J ends lost 10 bases and 0 bases respectively, with 5 bases between them. This CDR3 is 11 amino acids long. Germline-derived CDR1 and CDR2 are MNHEY and SMNVEV (reference sequence). CDR3 sequence reads: CATQSTDTQYF. CDR3 nucleotide sequence: TGTGCCACCCAGAGCACAGATACGCAGTATTTT.

The V and J genes are TRBV19 and TRBJ2-1, with a weak D call TRBD1 (6 bases). The V gene lost 4 bases and the J gene lost 4 bases, with 14 bases spanning the gap. This CDR3 region has 15 residues. Germline V gene sequence: CDR1 LNHDA, CDR2 SQIVND (reference sequence). CDR3 in amino acids: CASSSNQGLYNEQFF. Written as DNA, the CDR3 is TGTGCCAGTAGTAGTAATCAGGGGTTATACAATGAGCAGTTCTTC. Full variable domain (missing parts from reference TRBV19 and TRBJ2-1): DGGITQSPKYLFRKEGQNVTLSCEQNLNHDAMYWYRQDPGQGLRLIYYSQIVNDFQKGDIAEGYSVSREKKESFPLTVTSAQKNPTAFYLCASSSNQGLYNEQFFGPGTRLTVL.

Turning to this clone: The junction shows a germline mismatch at one end, possibly a read error. The chain carries TRBV7-7 and TRBJ2-1; 13 bases line up with TRBD2. Germline V gives CDR1 SSHAT, CDR2 FNYEAQ (reference sequence). This CDR3 is 18 amino acids long. For the CDR3, the DNA is TGTGCTAGCAGCTTACGTGCTGGACTAGCGGGGGTCTACAATGAGCAGTTCTTC. Protein: CASSLRAGLAGVYNEQFF. Based on the CDR3 plus reference TRBV7-7 and TRBJ2-1, the full variable domain is GAGVSQSPRYKVTKRGQDVTLRCDPISSHATLYWYQQALGQGPEFLTYFNYEAQPDKSGLPSDRFSAERPEGSISTLTIQRTEQRDSAMYRCASSLRAGLAGVYNEQFFGPGTRLTVL.

This clone has a handful of counts. The CDR3 DNA is TGTGCCAGCTTGACTAGCGGGGTAGGAGAGACCCAGTACTTC. Its protein is CASLTSGVGETQYF. The J gene is TRBJ2-5, the V gene TRBV21-1; the D segment call TRBD2 is taken from the table without a DNA check. TRBV21-1 represents a pseudogene. The CDR3 extends over 14 amino acids.

The J gene is TRBJ2-7, the V gene TRBV6-5; D remains ambiguous. The V and J ends lost 4 bases and 5 bases respectively, with 12 bases between them. This CDR3 comprises 13 residues. Germline lookup yields CDR1 MNHEY and CDR2 SVGAGI. CDR3 bases: TGTGCCAGCAGTTCCCCGGGTTCCAACGAGCAGTACTTC. Translating gives CASSSPGSNEQYF.

The CDR3 sequence is CASSLSLHQPQHF. CDR3 in DNA: TGTGCCAGCAGTTTAAGCCTCCATCAGCCCCAGCATTTT. This chain links TRBV27 with TRBJ1-5, with D unresolved. The V gene lost 2 bases and the J gene lost 5 bases, with 7 bases spanning the gap. The CDR3 loop spans 13 amino acids. Germline V gives CDR1 MNHEY, CDR2 SMNVEV (reference sequence).

This clone was observed once. The chain has TRBV11-2 and TRBJ1-2; 10 nucleotides match TRBD1. This CDR3 spans 16 amino acids. Trimming at V came to 5 bases and at J to 4 bases, leaving 10 bases not matched to a gene. Germline V gene lookup returns CDR1 SGHAT and CDR2 FQNNGV. For the CDR3, the DNA is TGTGCCAGCAGCGGAACCGGGACAGGGGTTTCCTATGGCTACACCTTC. This codes for CASSGTGTGVSYGYTF.

The chain joins TRBV6-6 to TRBJ1-5; 7 bases fit TRBD1. The V gene's germline CDR1 is MNHNY and CDR2 SVGAGI (reference sequence). V lost 7 bases to trimming and J lost 0 bases; unmatched junction nucleotides: 6. The CDR3 length is 15 residues. CDR3: CASTPTGTSNQPQHF. The CDR3 nucleotides are TGTGCCAGCACCCCGACAGGGACTAGCAATCAGCCCCAGCATTTT.

The rearrangement links TRBV28 to TRBJ2-5, with D possibly being TRBD2 (6 bases). Trimming left V 2 bases short and J 4 bases short, with 11 bases between. This CDR3 has 14 amino acids. Germline V gives CDR1 MDHEN, CDR2 SYDVKM. CDR3 protein: CASSLPSGGETQYF. DNA for the CDR3: TGTGCCAGCAGTTTACCTTCCGGGGGAGAGACCCAGTACTTC. The whole variable domain, filled in from reference TRBV28 and TRBJ2-5, reads DVKVTQSSRYLVKRTGEKVFLECVQDMDHENMFWYRQDPGLGLRLIYFSYDVKMKEKGDIPEGYSVSREKKERFSLILESASTNQTSMYLCASSLPSGGETQYFGPGTRLLVL.

This chain joins TRBV10-3 and TRBJ2-1; D ambiguous. The V gene's germline CDR1 is ENHRY and CDR2 SYGVKD. This CDR3 is 13 amino acids long. V was pared by 8 bases and J by 5 bases, with 13 bases between. The CDR3 DNA follows: TGTGCCATCTCTACTGGGCTGGACAATGAGCAGTTCTTC. It codes for CAISTGLDNEQFF.

This clone showed up just once. The rearrangement links TRBV30 to TRBJ2-2, with D possibly matching TRBD2 (6 bases). V lost 1 base, J lost 1 base, and 19 bases lay in between. Germline V gene sequence: CDR1 GTSNPN, CDR2 SVGIG (reference sequence). The CDR3 is 18 amino acids. CDR3 amino acids: CAWSAPSGFSGNTGELFF. Here the CDR3 DNA reads TGTGCCTGGAGTGCCCCCTCAGGGTTTAGCGGGAACACCGGGGAGCTGTTTTTT. Full variable domain (missing parts from reference TRBV30 and TRBJ2-2): SQTIHQWPATLVQPVGSPLSLECTVEGTSNPNLYWYRQAAGRGLQLLFYSVGIGQISSEVPQNLSASRPQDRQFILSSKKLLLSDSGFYLCAWSAPSGFSGNTGELFFGEGSRLTVL.

This clone was recorded a few times. CDR3 loop: CASSGGGANEQFF. For the CDR3, the DNA is TGCGCCAGCTCTGGCGGGGGGGCGAATGAGCAGTTCTTC. This chain joins TRBV5-1 and TRBJ2-1; TRBD2 matches at 9 bases. V gave up 7 bases and J gave up 7 bases; unmatched junction bases: 6. Germline V lookup: CDR1 SGHRS, CDR2 YFSETQ. This CDR3 is 13 amino acids long.

The V gene is TRBV29-1, the J gene TRBJ2-2; D uncertain. Trimming shortened V by 4 bases and J by 2 bases, and 11 bases separated the two germline ends. This CDR3 spans 14 amino acids. CDR1 SQVTM and CDR2 ANQGSEA come from the germline V gene. DNA for the CDR3: TGCAGCGTTGGGTACTACGGTAACACCGGGGAGCTGTTTTTT. Protein sequence: CSVGYYGNTGELFF.

This clone appeared a few times. The rearrangement joins TRBV4-1 to TRBJ2-1; TRBD2 aligns across 13 bases. With 1 base clipped from V and 8 bases from J, the junction kept 8 bases outside the gene matches. CDR3 size: 17 residues. Germline-derived CDR1 and CDR2 are MGHRA and YSYEKL. DNA for the CDR3: TGCGCCAGCAGCCAAGTGGTGGGACTAGCGGGAAGGGATGAGCAGTTCTTC. It yields the protein CASSQVVGLAGRDEQFF.

The chain joins TRBV5-1 to TRBJ2-3; D might be TRBD2 (5 bases). This CDR3 comprises 16 residues. V was trimmed by 3 bases and J by 0 bases, leaving 14 bases between them. Germline V CDR1 and CDR2: SGHRS, YFSETQ. The CDR3 sequence is CASSSALVRSTDTQYF. The CDR3 DNA follows: TGCGCCAGCAGCTCCGCACTAGTACGAAGCACAGATACGCAGTATTTT.